What follows are 29 T cell receptor beta chains derived from one specimen sequenced in a study of blood T cell repertoires in COVID-19. Sequencing was performed with immunoSEQ multiplex PCR; in TCRdb, only in-frame clones are kept and a portion is missing. The data hold around 400,000 clones, with over 75% observed a single time. The source material was peripheral blood. These receptors were taken from a woman aged 25 to 39 with COVID-19, enrolled during active disease.

This chain joins TRBV27 and TRBJ1-4, with 7 bases matching TRBD1. The V and J ends lost 6 bases and 8 bases, in that order; junction bases with no gene match: 9. Per the germline V gene, CDR1 is MNHEY and CDR2 is SMNVEV (reference sequence). The CDR3 sequence is 14 residues long. CDR3 coding DNA: TGTGCCAGCAGCCCGAGGGGGCGAGAGGAAAAACTGTTTTTT. It is translated as CASSPRGREEKLFF.

This chain links TRBV7-8 with TRBJ1-2; D is undetermined. Trimming cost V 2 bases and J 7 bases, with 14 bases left between them. CDR1 SGHVS and CDR2 FQNEAQ come from the germline V gene. This CDR3 is built from 14 residues. CDR3 sequence (DNA): TGTGCCAGCAGCTTATCGGAAATTGAGGCTGGCTACACCTTC. It codes for CASSLSEIEAGYTF.

The J gene is TRBJ2-3, the V gene TRBV30, with 9 positions matching TRBD2. Germline lookup yields CDR1 GTSNPN and CDR2 SVGIG (reference sequence). Trimming cost V 5 bases and J 7 bases; bases outside gene matches: 7. The CDR3 sequence is 13 residues long. DNA of the CDR3: TGTGCCTGGCCGGCGGGAGGGCCCTATACGCAGTATTTT. This encodes CAWPAGGPYTQYF.

V gene TRBV6-2 or TRBV6-3 combines with J gene TRBJ2-2; maybe TRBD1 (5 bases). The germline V gene encodes CDR1 MNHEY and CDR2 SVGEGT. V was clipped by 0 bases and J by 5 bases, with 10 bases between them. The CDR3 is 15 residues long. The CDR3 region is CASSYSWGLTGELFF. The DNA of the CDR3 is TGTGCCAGCAGTTACTCCTGGGGCCTGACCGGGGAGCTGTTTTTT.

This sequence joins TRBV19 and TRBJ2-7, with 9 bases matching TRBD1. The CDR3 spans 14 residues. Trimming at V came to 6 bases and at J to 1 base, leaving 4 bases not matched to a gene. CDR1 and CDR2 from the germline V gene are LNHDA and SQIVND (reference sequence). The CDR3 loop is CASSRQGGSYEQYF. The CDR3 bases are TGTGCCAGTAGCAGACAGGGGGGTTCCTACGAGCAGTACTTC. The full variable domain, its missing parts supplied by reference TRBV19 and TRBJ2-7, is DGGITQSPKYLFRKEGQNVTLSCEQNLNHDAMYWYRQDPGQGLRLIYYSQIVNDFQKGDIAEGYSVSREKKESFPLTVTSAQKNPTAFYLCASSRQGGSYEQYFGPGTRLTVT.

J is TRBJ2-3 and V is TRBV9; D is possibly TRBD1 (6 bases). Per germline, CDR1 SGDLS and CDR2 YYNGEE. V was clipped by 4 bases and J by 7 bases, with 22 bases between them. This CDR3 contains 16 residues. CDR3 region: CASSPEVRGAPYTQYF. CDR3 DNA: TGTGCCAGCAGCCCAGAAGTCAGGGGTGCTCCTTATACGCAGTATTTT.

The table lists this clone with a few counts. The genes are TRBV7-8 and TRBJ1-5; 8 bases fit TRBD1. Germline CDR1 reads SGHVS; CDR2 reads FQNEAQ. The V and J ends lost 5 bases and 6 bases, in that order; junction bases with no gene match: 12. The CDR3 is 16 residues long. CDR3 amino acids: CASSPETRGLGQPQHF. CDR3 DNA sequence: TGTGCCAGCAGCCCCGAGACCAGGGGGCTGGGTCAGCCCCAGCATTTT.

The chain carries TRBV12-5 and TRBJ2-5; maybe TRBD2 (5 bases). Trimming cost V 1 base and J 5 bases, with 14 bases left between them. Germline V gene lookup returns CDR1 LGHNT and CDR2 FRNRAP. There are 15 residues in the CDR3. CDR3 region: CASGLGDGRGETQYF. The CDR3, as DNA: TGTGCTAGTGGTTTGGGTGATGGGAGAGGGGAGACCCAGTACTTC.

The J gene is TRBJ1-3, the V gene TRBV28, with 7 nucleotides matching TRBD1. This CDR3 is 13 amino acids long. V shed 5 bases and J 5 bases; nucleotides not matched to a gene: 3. Germline lookup yields CDR1 MDHEN and CDR2 SYDVKM. The CDR3 coding sequence is TGTGCCAGCAGTAGGGACAGTCGAAACACCATATATTTT. Amino acids: CASSRDSRNTIYF.

This clone was observed once. The sample holds other DNA sequences that translate to the same CDR3. The chain recombines TRBV4-1 with TRBJ1-5, with 9 bases aligning to TRBD1. The trim removed 1 base at V and 7 bases at J, leaving 5 bases unmatched. The CDR3 consists of 15 residues. Germline CDR1 is MGHRA and CDR2 is YSYEKL. In DNA, the CDR3 is TGCGCCAGCAGCCAAGGGGACAGGGAGGGACAGCCCCAGCATTTT. This codes for CASSQGDREGQPQHF.

This sequence joins TRBV11-2 and TRBJ1-4; the D gene is possibly TRBD1 (6 bases). V lost 5 bases and J 7 bases, leaving 20 bases between the germline ends. The CDR3 is 16 residues long. Per germline, CDR1 SGHAT and CDR2 FQNNGV. The DNA for the CDR3 is TGTGCCAGCAGCCCCCCGGGGACACAGTTGGGTGAAAAACTGTTTTTT. It translates to CASSPPGTQLGEKLFF. The full variable domain, completed using reference TRBV11-2 and TRBJ1-4, is EAGVAQSPRYKIIEKRQSVAFWCNPISGHATLYWYQQILGQGPKLLIQFQNNGVVDDSQLPKDRFSAERLKGVDSTLKIQPAKLEDSAVYLCASSPPGTQLGEKLFFGSGTQLSVL.

The rearrangement uses TRBV7-3 and TRBJ2-3; 8 bases line up with TRBD2. CDR1 is SGHTA, CDR2 FQGTGA, per germline. The CDR3 covers 14 residues. V lost 10 bases and J lost 0; bases outside the gene matches: 6. CDR3 bases: TGTGCCACCAAACTAGCGGCTAGCACAGATACGCAGTATTTT. Translating gives CATKLAASTDTQYF.

The V gene is TRBV2, the J gene TRBJ1-4; perhaps TRBD1 as D (5 bases). The CDR3 length is 12 residues. Trimming took 5 bases from V and 8 from J, leaving 9 bases between them. From germline, CDR1 is SNHLY and CDR2 FYNNEI. The CDR3, as DNA: TGTGCCAGCAGTAGGACATGGGAAAAACTGTTTTTT. Its protein product is CASSRTWEKLFF.

This clone was observed once. This chain links TRBV10-3 with TRBJ2-7, with D maybe TRBD2 (5 bases). The CDR3 has 14 residues. V was cut by 0 bases and J by 5 bases, with 11 bases left in between. The V gene's germline CDR1 is ENHRY and CDR2 SYGVKD. The CDR3, as DNA: TGTGCCATCAGTGAGTCCCCCAGGAGGCACGAGCAGTACTTC. Its protein product is CAISESPRRHEQYF.

The chain joins TRBV19 to TRBJ2-3; 7 bases agree with TRBD1. Trimming at V came to 3 bases and at J to 2 bases, leaving 11 bases not matched to a gene. The CDR3 runs to 17 residues. The germline V gene has CDR1 LNHDA and CDR2 SQIVND (reference sequence). The CDR3 DNA is TGTGCCAGTAGTATGACCAGGACAGGATCTTTCACAGATACGCAGTATTTT. As protein: CASSMTRTGSFTDTQYF.

The chain combines TRBV9 with TRBJ1-6; 10 bases map to TRBD1. From germline, CDR1 is SGDLS and CDR2 YYNGEE. The CDR3 is made up of 16 amino acids. V trimming: 0 bases; J trimming: 7 bases; junction bases outside the gene matches: 4. The CDR3 DNA sequence: TGTGCCAGCAGCGTAGAGACAGGGGGCCCCAATTCACCCCTCCACTTT. It yields the protein CASSVETGGPNSPLHF.

This clone was seen more than once but under ten times. The V call is TRBV15, the J call TRBJ2-7; TRBD1 might be the D (7 bases). Germline V gene lookup returns CDR1 LNHNV and CDR2 YYDKDF (reference sequence). With 0 bases removed from V and 3 bases from J, the gap between germline ends came to 12 bases. This CDR3 is built from 15 residues. This CDR3 reads CATSRDSGGSYEQYF. DNA for the CDR3: TGTGCCACCAGCAGAGATTCAGGGGGGAGCTACGAGCAGTACTTC.

The chain has TRBV19 and TRBJ2-5; TRBD2 is a possible D gene (5 bases). This CDR3 has 14 amino acids. In germline, CDR1 is LNHDA, CDR2 SQIVND (reference sequence). Trimming took off 3 bases at V and 4 bases at J, with 12 bases between the two ends. This CDR3 is CASSIIGVRETQYF. The CDR3 DNA reads TGTGCCAGTAGTATTATCGGGGTAAGAGAGACCCAGTACTTC.

The chain carries TRBV11-2 and TRBJ1-5; D remains ambiguous. Trimming stripped 0 bases from V and 6 bases from J, with 12 bases between. The CDR3 has 15 residues. The germline gives CDR1 SGHAT, CDR2 FQNNGV. Here the CDR3 DNA reads TGTGCCAGCAGCTTAGATCGTGGCTCAGGTCAGCCCCAGCATTTT. Translation: CASSLDRGSGQPQHF. The full variable domain, rest sourced from reference TRBV11-2 and TRBJ1-5, is EAGVAQSPRYKIIEKRQSVAFWCNPISGHATLYWYQQILGQGPKLLIQFQNNGVVDDSQLPKDRFSAERLKGVDSTLKIQPAKLEDSAVYLCASSLDRGSGQPQHFGDGTRLSIL.

CDR3 protein: CASSGTGDEQYF. CDR3 in DNA: TGTGCCAGCAGTGGGACAGGGGACGAGCAGTACTTC. V usage is TRBV2 and J usage is TRBJ2-7, with TRBD1 identical over 9 bases. The CDR3 totals 12 residues. Per germline, CDR1 SNHLY and CDR2 FYNNEI. Trimming took 4 bases from V and 5 from J; bases not matched to a gene: 0.

This chain uses TRBV12-3 or TRBV12-4 with TRBJ1-2, with a possible D match to TRBD1 (5 bases). The length of the CDR3 is 13 residues. The ends were cut back, 6 bases at V and 4 bases at J, with 12 bases in the middle. CDR3 residues: CASRPTAPYGYTF. The CDR3 DNA reads as TGTGCCAGCAGACCGACAGCTCCCTATGGCTACACCTTC.

This clone was seen once. The chain is built from TRBV7-9 and TRBJ2-7, with TRBD1 identical over 9 bases. This CDR3 contains 15 residues. With 8 bases clipped from V and 2 bases from J, the junction kept 10 bases outside the gene matches. The germline V gene encodes CDR1 SEHNR and CDR2 FQNEAQ (reference sequence). The CDR3 sequence is CASWETGGQTYEQYF. The CDR3 DNA is TGTGCCAGCTGGGAGACAGGGGGTCAGACCTACGAGCAGTACTTC.

The chain uses TRBV19 and TRBJ1-1; a possible D gene is TRBD1 (6 bases). CDR1 and CDR2 from the germline V gene are LNHDA and SQIVND (reference sequence). The V and J ends lost 3 bases and 0 bases respectively, with 8 bases between them. CDR3 length: 14 amino acids. The CDR3, as DNA: TGTGCCAGTAGTATCCAGGGGCTGAACACTGAAGCTTTCTTT. Translation gives CASSIQGLNTEAFF. Together with reference TRBV19 and TRBJ1-1, the CDR3 gives the full variable domain: DGGITQSPKYLFRKEGQNVTLSCEQNLNHDAMYWYRQDPGQGLRLIYYSQIVNDFQKGDIAEGYSVSREKKESFPLTVTSAQKNPTAFYLCASSIQGLNTEAFFGQGTRLTVV.

The V gene is TRBV4-1, the J gene TRBJ1-6; D gene uncertain. Germline V gene sequence: CDR1 MGHRA, CDR2 YSYEKL. V was trimmed by 0 bases and J by 0 bases, leaving 15 bases between them. The CDR3 is 19 residues long. CDR3 in DNA: TGCGCCAGCAGCCAAGATCGGTTCCCAGGCAGCTCCTATAATTCACCCCTCCACTTT. This translates into CASSQDRFPGSSYNSPLHF.

V and J are TRBV2 and TRBJ1-1; no reliable D call. The CDR3 covers 13 residues. V was shortened by 5 bases and J by 2 bases, with 9 bases between the two germline ends. Germline V gene data show CDR1 as SNHLY and CDR2 as FYNNEI. CDR3 region: CASSSEINTEAFF. The DNA for the CDR3 is TGTGCCAGCAGTAGTGAGATCAACACTGAAGCTTTCTTT.

V gene TRBV28 combines with J gene TRBJ1-5; D is perhaps TRBD1 (6 bases). Germline lookup yields CDR1 MDHEN and CDR2 SYDVKM. The V and J ends lost 7 bases and 7 bases respectively, with 11 bases between them. CDR3 size: 12 residues. The CDR3 nucleotides read TGTGCCAGCACCACAGGGAGCCAGCCCCAGCATTTT. Translated, it gives CASTTGSQPQHF.

The V and J genes are TRBV6-1 and TRBJ1-1; D is uncertain. Germline assignment: CDR1 MNHNS and CDR2 SASEGT. The CDR3 runs to 14 residues. V was clipped by 3 bases and J by 2 bases, with 10 bases between them. The CDR3, as DNA: TGTGCCAGCAGTGAGCCGGGGATAAACACTGAAGCTTTCTTT. Translating gives CASSEPGINTEAFF.

The rearrangement uses TRBV25-1 and TRBJ2-4; D is perhaps TRBD2 (6 bases). CDR1 and CDR2 from the germline V gene are MGHDK and SYGVNS. Trimming stripped 0 bases from V and 3 bases from J, with 15 bases between. CDR3 length equals 17 residues. Here the CDR3 DNA reads TGTGCCAGCAGTGAATATTTCCCGGGAGACGACAAAAACATTCAGTACTTC. Its translation is CASSEYFPGDDKNIQYF.

This chain links TRBV4-2 with TRBJ1-1; D not certain. Germline CDR1 and CDR2: LGHNA and YNFKEQ. The CDR3 extends over 14 amino acids. With 1 base removed from V and 1 base from J, the gap between germline ends came to 7 bases. In DNA, the CDR3 is TGTGCCAGCAGCCAAGTCCCGAGGAACACTGAAGCTTTCTTT. Translated: CASSQVPRNTEAFF.